This T cell receptor beta chain comes out of a study of identical twins. Whole-study results and caveats: Within cord blood, abundant beta clonotypes carried fewer insertions, but memory repertoires showed no such trend. Invariant cells of the MAIT and iNKT types might have partly distorted the zero-insertion analyses.

Template switching created a universal primer site, and the cDNA included unique molecular identifiers. Each CDR3 protein is one row after TCRdb ran MiXCR on the 5' RACE reads. The sample consists of approximately 1.8 million distinct CDR3 sequences, more than 30% of them appearing once. The CDR3 has 13 residues. From germline, CDR1 is LGHDT and CDR2 YNNKEL (reference sequence). For this clonotype: What it binds is unknown. At one boundary the junction diverges from the germline segment, which might be a read error.

This clonotype was obtained from a newborn girl in good health. This chain connects TRBV3-1 to TRBJ2-4; D is ambiguous. Sequencing used cord blood. The CDR3 region has the DNA TGTGCCAGCAACCAAGATCGCGGCGAATCTCAGTACTTC. Protein: CASNQDRGESQYF.